Here is one TCR beta chain with its context. This sample was included in a study of T cell changes during pregnancy in multiple sclerosis. There are 15 residues in the CDR3. The germline V gene has CDR1 SGHNT and CDR2 YYREEE (reference sequence). V shed 3 bases and J 4 bases; nucleotides not matched to a gene: 4. Method: immunoSEQ multiplex PCR; TCRdb's copy keeps in-frame clones and lacks some. The sample has about 110,000 clones, about 90% seen once. V usage is TRBV5-4 and J usage is TRBJ2-5, with 12 positions matching TRBD2. The source material was peripheral blood, sampled before pregnancy. This receptor was identified in a female donor with multiple sclerosis, enrolled in a pregnancy study. The CDR3 nucleotides are TGTGCCAGCAGCTCTAGCGGGGGGGGAGGAGAGACCCAGTACTTC. It codes for CASSSSGGGGETQYF.